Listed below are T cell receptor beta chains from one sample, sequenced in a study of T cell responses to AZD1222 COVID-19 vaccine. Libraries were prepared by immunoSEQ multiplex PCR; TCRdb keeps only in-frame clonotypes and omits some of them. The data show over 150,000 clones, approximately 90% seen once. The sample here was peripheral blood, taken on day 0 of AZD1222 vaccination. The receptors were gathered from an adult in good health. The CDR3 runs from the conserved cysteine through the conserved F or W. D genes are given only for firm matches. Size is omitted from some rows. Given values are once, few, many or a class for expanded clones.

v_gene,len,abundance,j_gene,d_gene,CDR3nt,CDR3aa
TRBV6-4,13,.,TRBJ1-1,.,TGTGCCAGCAGCCAAAATTCGGACGGTGAAGCTTTCTTT,CASSQNSDGEAFF
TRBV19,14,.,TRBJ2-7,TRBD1,TGTGCCAGTAGTCCCGGGACAGGGCGTTACGAGCAGTACTTC,CASSPGTGRYEQYF
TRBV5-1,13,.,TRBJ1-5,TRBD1,TGCGCCAGCTCGGACAGGGCGCAGCAGCCCCAGCATTTT,CASSDRAQQPQHF
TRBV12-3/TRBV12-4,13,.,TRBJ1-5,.,TGTGCCAGCAGTTTTGGGGGTACCCAGCCCCAGCATTTT,CASSFGGTQPQHF
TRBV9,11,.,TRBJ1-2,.,TGTGCCAGCAGCGTGGGAAGTGGCTACACCTTC,CASSVGSGYTF
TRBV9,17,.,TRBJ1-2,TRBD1,TGTGCCAGCAGCGGACGGACAGGGGCTGGAGGACTCTATGGCTACACCTTC,CASSGRTGAGGLYGYTF
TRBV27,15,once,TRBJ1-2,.,TGTGCCAGCAGTTTATCGCCAGGGGCAAACTATGGCTACACCTTC,CASSLSPGANYGYTF
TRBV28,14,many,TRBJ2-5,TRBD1,TGTGCCAGCAGTTTATCAGGGGGCGTGCAGACCCAGTACTTC,CASSLSGGVQTQYF
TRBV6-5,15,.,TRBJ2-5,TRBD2,TGTGCCAGCACTCTAATCGGGGGGGGGCAAGAGACCCAGTACTTC,CASTLIGGGQETQYF
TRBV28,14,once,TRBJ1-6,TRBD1,TGTGCCAGCAGCTTGGGACAGGGGAATTCACCCCTCCACTTT,CASSLGQGNSPLHF
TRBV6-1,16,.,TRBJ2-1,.,TGTGCCAGCAGTGAAGCGCTTTTCATCCCCTCCGGGCAGCAGTTCTTC,CASSEALFIPSGQQFF
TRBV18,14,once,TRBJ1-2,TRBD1,TGTGCCAGCTCACACAACAGGGGGAACCATGGCTACACCTTC,CASSHNRGNHGYTF
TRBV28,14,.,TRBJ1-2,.,TGTGCCAGCAGTTTATCGTACGGCTCATATGGCTACACCTTC,CASSLSYGSYGYTF
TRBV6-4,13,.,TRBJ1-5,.,TGTGCCAGCAGTCCTGATAGCAATCAGCCCCAGCATTTT,CASSPDSNQPQHF
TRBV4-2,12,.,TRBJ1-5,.,TGTGCCAGCAGCCAAGGGGATCAGCCCCAGCATTTT,CASSQGDQPQHF
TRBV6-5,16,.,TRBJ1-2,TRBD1,TGTGCCAGCAGTTACGGGACAGGTCTAACTAACTATGGCTACACCTTC,CASSYGTGLTNYGYTF
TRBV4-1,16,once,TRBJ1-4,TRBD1,TGCGCCAGCAGCCCTTTACCGGGACAGGGAAGAGAAAAACTGTTTTTT,CASSPLPGQGREKLFF